The entry that follows covers one T cell receptor (beta chain) sequence. Its antigen is not identified. Only in-frame clones appear in the TCRdb table, and some are missing; sequencing was by immunoSEQ multiplex PCR. The profile shows about 160,000 clones, just under 95% of them singletons. This entry comes from a study of T cell responses to AZD1222 COVID-19 vaccine. From germline, CDR1 is LGHNA and CDR2 YNFKEQ. The CDR3 is 15 amino acids. Trimming removed 3 bases from V and 1 base from J; junction bases left unmatched: 3. Study-level findings and limits: At baseline, just a handful of AZD1222 recipients tested seropositive. Unmutated variant regions are reportedly the target of nearly half of TCRs that are spike-specific.

The rearrangement uses TRBV4-2 and TRBJ2-7, with TRBD1 matching over 10 bases. Specimen: peripheral blood, collected on day 0 of AZD1222 vaccination. The sequence was collected from an adult in good health. The CDR3 coding sequence is TGTGCCAGCAGCCAGGGACAGGGGTTGTCCTACGAGCAGTACTTC. Its protein is CASSQGQGLSYEQYF.